This TCR beta chain was retrieved from a study of T cells in Graves' hyperthyroidism and ophthalmopathy. Study conclusions and caveats: Prediction of ophthalmopathy progression came a median 6.5 months pre-onset.

The germline V and J ends were trimmed by 1 base and 5 bases, with 15 bases remaining between them. CDR3 length: 15 residues. CDR1 is MNHEY and CDR2 is SMNVEV in the germline V gene (reference sequence). Graves' hyperthyroidism was deemed stable absent ophthalmopathy progression within 18 months. The CDR3 regions of TCR beta were amplified from RNA transcripts. During a first-round RT-PCR of the TCR CDR3, the HTBI primer set was used. From the multiplex PCR reads, TCRdb called clonotypes with MiXCR, one entry per CDR3 protein. The sample holds about 690,000 distinct CDR3 sequences, 17% seen once. This clonotype was seen a handful of times. The antigen is unknown.

The receptor's source is a man over 45 with Graves' hyperthyroidism. This rearrangement joins TRBV27 to TRBJ2-7; maybe TRBD2 (6 bases). Specimen: blood. This chain's CDR3 is CASSLYGTSPNEQYF. For the CDR3, the DNA is TGTGCCAGCAGTTTATATGGGACTTCCCCCAACGAGCAGTACTTC.